This paragraph covers one T cell receptor (beta chain) sequence. Its antigen remains unidentified. V lost 7 bases and J lost 0, with 13 bases in between. The CDR3 is 15 residues long. TCRdb re-analysed the reads in MiXCR, keeping a single row per CDR3 protein. The sample carries around 300,000 distinct CDR3 sequences, over 7.5% recorded once. This sample is part of a study of T cell repertoires in cytomegalovirus infection. Whole-study context: CMV infection together with matching HLA type was indicated by public TCR beta signatures. Study-wide findings and caveats: There were carriers of CMV plus the relevant HLA, and cumulative public TCR beta family frequency identified them. Within the response measured ex vivo, HLA-C-restricted CMV-specific TCR beta clonotypes were dominant.

The sequenced material came from PBMCs. The chain links TRBV12-3 or TRBV12-4 to TRBJ1-5; D remains unclear. The sequence derives from a human donor in good health (CMV status not recorded). Some clones in this sample may be carry-over from other donors' samples. The CDR3 spells CASTLGLTSNQPQHF. In DNA, the CDR3 is TGTGCCAGCACCCTTGGGCTTACTAGCAATCAGCCCCAGCATTTT.